The 20 T cell receptor beta chains reported below all come from one sample, sequenced in a study of blood T cell repertoires in COVID-19. Sequencing was performed with immunoSEQ multiplex PCR; in TCRdb, only in-frame clones are kept and a portion is missing. The sample carries about 88,000 clones, over 90% recorded once. The sequenced material came from peripheral blood. The receptors derive from a man in his 60s with acute or convalescent COVID-19.

This clone was detected once. CDR3 bases: TGTGCCAGCAGCTTATGGGTGGCGGGAGGGCCGCAAGAGCAGTACTTC. This gives the protein CASSLWVAGGPQEQYF. The rearrangement uses TRBV7-2 and TRBJ2-7; 9 bases match TRBD2. Trimming at V came to 2 bases and at J to 7 bases, leaving 12 bases not matched to a gene. Germline lookup yields CDR1 SGHTA and CDR2 FQGNSA. The CDR3 runs 16 residues.

The genes are TRBV30 and TRBJ1-2; no firm D call. The ends were cut back, 3 bases at V and 0 bases at J, with 8 bases in the middle. The CDR3 sequence is 13 residues long. Germline loops: CDR1 GTSNPN, CDR2 SVGIG (reference sequence). CDR3 DNA sequence: TGTGCCTGGAGCCCCGGAGCTAACTATGGCTACACCTTC. Protein: CAWSPGANYGYTF. The full variable domain, rest sourced from reference TRBV30 and TRBJ1-2, is SQTIHQWPATLVQPVGSPLSLECTVEGTSNPNLYWYRQAAGRGLQLLFYSVGIGQISSEVPQNLSASRPQDRQFILSSKKLLLSDSGFYLCAWSPGANYGYTFGSGTRLTVV.

Details on this clone: Other DNA variants within this sample encode the same CDR3. The chain employs TRBV9 and TRBJ1-1, with 7 bases matching TRBD1. Germline V gives CDR1 SGDLS, CDR2 YYNGEE. This CDR3 region has 13 residues. J was trimmed by 7 bases and V by 2 bases; bases with no gene match: 5. The CDR3 DNA reads as TGTGCCAGCAGCGTGAGGGGGCAGGGTGAAGCTTTCTTT. It specifies CASSVRGQGEAFF. Full variable domain (rest looked up from reference TRBV9 and TRBJ1-1): DSGVTQTPKHLITATGQRVTLRCSPRSGDLSVYWYQQSLDQGLQFLIQYYNGEERAKGNILERFSAQQFPDLHSELNLSSLELGDSALYFCASSVRGQGEAFFGQGTRLTVV.

This chain uses TRBV28 with TRBJ1-2; the match to TRBD1 covers 12 bases. J lost 4 bases, V lost 8 bases, and 8 bases had no gene match. Germline V gene data show CDR1 as MDHEN and CDR2 as SYDVKM. The CDR3 totals 15 residues. Here the CDR3 reads CASRGTGGLGYGYTF. The CDR3 bases are TGTGCCAGCCGCGGGACAGGGGGCTTGGGCTATGGCTACACCTTC.

This chain connects TRBV9 to TRBJ2-3; 11 nucleotides line up with TRBD2. CDR1 SGDLS and CDR2 YYNGEE come from the germline V gene. This CDR3 is built from 15 residues. The V gene end was trimmed by 3 bases and the J gene end by 3 bases; junction bases not matched to a gene: 3. The CDR3 DNA sequence: TGTGCCAGCAGCGAACTAGCGGGAGTAACAGATACGCAGTATTTT. Its protein is CASSELAGVTDTQYF.

The chain recombines TRBV6-6 with TRBJ1-2; TRBD1 matches 7 bases. The V segment lost 2 bases and the J segment 0 bases; nucleotides outside the gene matches: 3. Germline V gives CDR1 MNHNY, CDR2 SVGAGI (reference sequence). The CDR3 has 15 residues. This chain's CDR3 is CASSYPGTANYGYTF. CDR3 nucleotide sequence: TGTGCCAGCAGTTACCCCGGGACAGCTAACTATGGCTACACCTTC.

V usage is TRBV5-6 and J usage is TRBJ2-1, with TRBD2 identical over 9 bases. CDR1 is SGHDT, CDR2 YYEEEE, per germline. CDR3 length: 16 amino acids. With V trimmed by 4 bases and J by 4 bases, 9 bases remained unmatched. The CDR3 DNA reads TGTGCCAGCAGCGTTCCACTAGCGGGCCCTTACAATGAGCAGTTCTTC. Its protein is CASSVPLAGPYNEQFF.

CDR3: CASSLSLAGGEGTQYF. For the CDR3, the DNA is TGTGCCAGCAGCTTATCACTAGCGGGAGGGGAGGGTACGCAGTATTTT. The genes are TRBV7-3 and TRBJ2-3; 13 bases fit TRBD2. The J segment lost 8 bases and the V segment lost 2 bases, leaving 7 bases of the junction unmatched. The length of the CDR3 is 16 residues. Germline CDR1 reads SGHTA; CDR2 reads FQGTGA.

The gene calls are TRBV2 and TRBJ1-6; D gene uncertain. Per germline, CDR1 SNHLY and CDR2 FYNNEI. The ends were cut back, 8 bases at V and 0 bases at J, with 8 bases in the middle. CDR3 size: 14 residues. The CDR3 sequence is CASSLSSYNSPLHF. The CDR3 DNA sequence: TGTGCCAGCTCCCTTAGCTCCTATAATTCACCCCTCCACTTT.

In this sample, this clone turned up a few times. The V and J genes are TRBV19 and TRBJ1-5, with TRBD1 identical over 7 bases. V shed 3 bases and J 7 bases; nucleotides not matched to a gene: 9. The CDR3 has 15 amino acids. The germline V gene encodes CDR1 LNHDA and CDR2 SQIVND (reference sequence). The CDR3 region is CASSIIRGDIQPQHF. The CDR3 nucleotides read TGTGCCAGTAGTATCATCAGGGGGGATATCCAGCCCCAGCATTTT.

The genes are TRBV19 and TRBJ1-4; TRBD1 aligns across 7 bases. This CDR3 contains 12 residues. The V gene's germline CDR1 is LNHDA and CDR2 SQIVND (reference sequence). The ends lost 4 bases at V and 14 bases at J; junction bases unmatched: 7. The CDR3 DNA reads as TGTGCCAGTAGTACCCGCGACAGGGCCCTGTTTTTT. It is translated as CASSTRDRALFF.

The chain has TRBV7-6 and TRBJ1-5; D is unresolved. Looked up from germline, CDR1 is SGHVS and CDR2 is FNYEAQ. Trimming removed 1 base from V and 5 bases from J, with 6 bases in between. CDR3 length: 13 amino acids. CDR3 in amino acids: CASSLEADQPQHF. The CDR3 nucleotides read TGTGCCAGCAGCTTAGAGGCGGATCAGCCCCAGCATTTT. Based on the CDR3 plus reference TRBV7-6 and TRBJ1-5, the full variable domain is GAGVSQSPRYKVTKRGQDVALRCDPISGHVSLYWYRQALGQGPEFLTYFNYEAQQDKSGLPNDRFSAERPEGSISTLTIQRTEQRDSAMYRCASSLEADQPQHFGDGTRLSIL.

The CDR3 region is CATSALTSGSPLTYEQFF. CDR3 bases: TGTGCCACCAGTGCCCTGACTAGCGGGAGTCCCTTAACGTATGAGCAGTTCTTC. The chain couples TRBV24-1 to TRBJ2-1, with TRBD2 matching over 12 bases. The CDR3 length is 18 residues. Germline CDR1 KGHDR, CDR2 SFDVKD. Trimming cost V 5 bases and J 8 bases; bases outside gene matches: 15.

This chain uses TRBV5-1 with TRBJ1-4; maybe TRBD1 (5 bases). V was shortened by 4 bases and J by 8 bases, with 15 bases between the two germline ends. The CDR3 is made up of 14 amino acids. The germline CDR1 and CDR2 sequences are SGHRS and YFSETQ. The CDR3 bases are TGCGCCAGCAGCGCCTCAGGGTTGGGAGAAAAACTGTTTTTT. As protein: CASSASGLGEKLFF.

The chain links TRBV3-1 (or the pseudogene TRBV3-2) to TRBJ2-5; TRBD2 agrees at 7 bases. From germline, CDR1 is LGHDT and CDR2 YNNKEL (reference sequence). The ends lost 7 bases at V and 1 base at J; junction bases unmatched: 15. CDR3 size: 17 residues. The CDR3 bases are TGTGCCAGCATCGCCTCGGTCGGGTGGGAGGGCCAAGAGACCCAGTACTTC. Translation: CASIASVGWEGQETQYF.

The rearrangement uses TRBV9 and TRBJ2-1; 8 nucleotides align to TRBD1. V lost 0 bases to trimming and J lost 5 bases; unmatched junction nucleotides: 10. The CDR3 consists of 17 residues. Germline values: CDR1 SGDLS, CDR2 YYNGEE. CDR3 sequence reads: CASSVGWTGFTNNEQFF. CDR3 in DNA: TGTGCCAGCAGCGTAGGGTGGACAGGGTTCACAAACAATGAGCAGTTCTTC.

In its sample, this clone was seen a few times. The chain employs TRBV6-6 and TRBJ2-4; D might be TRBD1 (5 bases). There are 15 residues in the CDR3. The germline gives CDR1 MNHNY, CDR2 SVGAGI (reference sequence). Trimming removed 6 bases from V and 0 bases from J, with 12 bases in between. The CDR3 is CASSREGVAKNIQYF. CDR3 DNA: TGTGCCAGCAGCCGAGAAGGGGTAGCCAAAAACATTCAGTACTTC.

V and J are TRBV6-2 or TRBV6-3 and TRBJ2-7; D is uncertain. The CDR3 length is 12 residues. The ends were cut back, 0 bases at V and 4 bases at J, with 4 bases in the middle. CDR1 is MNHEY and CDR2 is SVGEGT in the germline V gene. Here the CDR3 reads CASSYSQYEQYF. The CDR3 DNA sequence: TGTGCCAGCAGTTACTCGCAGTACGAGCAGTACTTC.

This CDR3 is CATSRQDATGELFF. CDR3 nucleotide sequence: TGTGCCACCAGTAGGCAGGATGCTACCGGGGAGCTGTTTTTT. V and J are TRBV24-1 and TRBJ2-2; D is unclear. Germline-derived CDR1 and CDR2 are KGHDR and SFDVKD. The CDR3 is 14 residues long. V was trimmed by 6 bases and J by 5 bases, leaving 12 bases between them.

This chain links TRBV6-5 with TRBJ1-4; D ambiguous. V gave up 6 bases and J gave up 0 bases, with 8 bases separating them. CDR3 size: 14 residues. The germline V gene has CDR1 MNHEY and CDR2 SVGAGI. The CDR3 region is CASRPYTTNEKLFF. As DNA, the CDR3 is TGTGCCAGCAGGCCTTACACAACTAATGAAAAACTGTTTTTT.